Listed below are T cell receptor beta chains from one sample, sequenced in a study of T cell clonotyping in hematopoietic cell transplantation. The assay was immunoSEQ multiplex PCR, and TCRdb's table has in-frame clones only and misses some. The sample includes 15,000 to 20,000 clones, roughly 82% of them seen just once. Specimen: peripheral blood mononuclear cells, collected before stem cell transplant. The source is a man in his fifties with acute myeloid leukemia. Some clones in this sample may be carry-over from other donors' samples. CDR3s include the opening cysteine and the closing phenylalanine or tryptophan. Each record gives: J gene, V gene, clone size, D gene, CDR3 protein, CDR3 DNA. D genes are given only for firm matches. Expanded clones get a size class; other rows say once, few or many, or leave the size out.

TRBJ2-2 TRBV7-2 NA NA CASSWGSVTGELFF TGTGCCAGCAGCTGGGGGTCTGTTACCGGGGAGCTGTTTTTT
TRBJ1-5 TRBV2 NA NA CASSYGGYGPNQPQHF TGTGCCAGCAGCTATGGCGGCTACGGCCCTAATCAGCCCCAGCATTTT
TRBJ2-5 TRBV6-5 NA TRBD1 CASTRGQGETQYF TGTGCCAGCACCCGCGGACAGGGGGAGACCCAGTACTTC
TRBJ1-1 TRBV5-1 NA TRBD1 CASSLGSRQGASEAFF TGCGCCAGCAGCTTGGGGTCCCGACAGGGGGCATCTGAAGCTTTCTTT
TRBJ1-6 TRBV30 NA TRBD1 CAWSDSGTAMNSPLHF TGTGCCTGGAGTGACTCCGGGACAGCGATGAATTCACCCCTCCACTTT
TRBJ2-7 TRBV7-9 NA NA CASSPVYEQYF TGTGCCAGCAGCCCAGTTTACGAGCAGTACTTC
TRBJ2-3 TRBV28 few NA CASSYGAETDTQYF TGTGCCAGCAGCTACGGGGCCGAAACAGATACGCAGTATTTT
TRBJ1-1 TRBV5-4 NA NA CASSLEVWGGTEAFF TGTGCCAGCAGCTTGGAGGTGTGGGGTGGGACTGAAGCTTTCTTT
TRBJ1-2 TRBV29-1 NA TRBD1 CSATDDDRADRWGYTF TGCAGCGCCACGGATGATGACAGGGCCGACCGTTGGGGCTACACCTTC
TRBJ2-3 TRBV28 NA NA CASTFLTDTQYF TGTGCCAGCACCTTTCTCACAGATACGCAGTATTTT
TRBJ1-3 TRBV6-5 NA TRBD1 CASSYSGTGVGNTIYF TGTGCCAGCAGTTACTCTGGGACAGGGGTAGGAAACACCATATATTTT
TRBJ1-6 TRBV25-1 few NA CASQGGGLSPLHF TGTGCCAGCCAGGGCGGGGGGCTTTCACCCCTCCACTTT
TRBJ1-1 TRBV7-8 once TRBD1 CASSLRKGANTEAFF TGTGCCAGCAGCTTACGGAAGGGGGCAAATACTGAAGCTTTCTTT
TRBJ2-2 TRBV5-4 NA TRBD2 CASSLGLAGGIGELFF TGTGCCAGCAGCCTCGGACTAGCGGGGGGTATCGGGGAGCTGTTTTTT
TRBJ1-1 TRBV7-9 NA TRBD1 CASSSPGGGVSTEAFF TGTGCCAGCAGCTCCCCAGGGGGTGGAGTGAGCACTGAAGCTTTCTTT
TRBJ1-2 TRBV6-5 NA NA CATQTGYGYTF TGTGCCACCCAGACAGGCTATGGCTACACCTTC
TRBJ1-2 TRBV28 few TRBD1 CASRVGTGESTF TGTGCCAGCAGGGTGGGGACAGGGGAGTCTACCTTC
TRBJ2-7 TRBV27 NA NA CASKLADGGGYEQYF TGTGCCAGCAAACTGGCCGACGGAGGGGGGTACGAGCAGTACTTC
TRBJ2-7 TRBV5-4 NA TRBD2 CASSPEGLAGNEQYF TGTGCCAGCAGCCCAGAGGGACTAGCGGGGAACGAGCAGTACTTC
TRBJ1-1 TRBV2 NA TRBD1 CASSEDRGRTEAFF TGTGCCAGCAGTGAAGACAGGGGGAGGACTGAAGCTTTCTTT
TRBJ2-5 TRBV7-2 NA TRBD2 CASGTSGARQETQYF TGTGCCAGCGGAACTAGCGGGGCGAGGCAAGAGACCCAGTACTTC
TRBJ1-2 TRBV14 NA NA CASSPGFNYGYTF TGTGCCAGCAGCCCAGGGTTTAACTATGGCTACACCTTC